The subject of this entry is one T cell receptor beta chain. The target of this receptor is not known. No much larger clone is present one base from it, and per-base qualities are unavailable. Cut back by 2 bases and 2 bases, the V and J ends lie 8 bases apart. Via the germline V gene (reference sequence), CDR1 is SGHKS and CDR2 YYEKEE. The CDR3 goes from the cysteine to the phenylalanine over 14 residues. The kept DNA is CDR3 alone, 42 bases in frame from the first base. This record comes from a study of blood T cell repertoires in COVID-19 (dated by TCRdb to the early 2020s). Regarding the study in general: Samples from collaborators originated in the United States, Italy and Spain and spanned both the acute and convalescent phases of COVID-19. Where available, HLA class I and class II types were taken from metadata supplied by the sample provider and were not determined by assay-based typing. The samples were drawn from the first 160 participants of the ongoing ImmuneRACE study and from about 1,200 subjects provided by 6 global collaborators. The prospective study material was composed of cDNA or gDNA derived from T cells, B-cell-depleted T cells, or PBMCs. The sample metadata nearly always contained a de-identified subject ID, COVID-19 status, age in years and sex. Subjects who had been exposed to COVID-19, were actively infected with it, or had recovered from it provided the deeply sampled blood TCRbeta repertoires that made up the dataset. The repertoires were released in a freely available public database meant as a resource for research on the immune response to SARS-CoV-2.

Each collaborating institution followed its own protocols to collect whole blood in K2EDTA tubes. For TCRbeta analysis, collaborator samples were shipped as frozen whole blood, as isolated PBMCs, or as DNA extracted from either sample type. Beyond this particular receptor, the publication reports: How much clinical and demographic metadata was included differed by source and by participant, and the metadata was provided uncurated.

TCRbeta CDR3 regions were amplified from genomic DNA using the immunoSEQ Assay, a bias-controlled multiplex PCR. Processing in the source paper ran as follows. Nucleated cell counts per sample were estimated from amplification of reference gene primers within the assay. Sequence reads were collapsed and filtered to measure the absolute abundance of every unique TCRbeta CDR3 rearrangement. Productive Simpson clonality was computed per sample as the square root of Simpson's diversity index over productive rearrangements. TCRdb took this table from immuneACCESS and kept in-frame rearrangements with V and J called. Such tables lack part of the clones; where checked against another copy, unresolved V genes explain under half of the gap, and the rest is unexplained. D and trimming come from the DNA, and the V and J calls and clone size come from that table. The sample profile shows about 80,000 clones; around four fifths of them were found once. 8.5% to 10% of the sample rests with the top ten.

Sequences were obtained from peripheral blood. The receptor chain draws on TRBV5-5 and TRBJ1-3, with the identity of the D gene unclear. This sequence originates from a human donor in a cohort sampled during active COVID-19. The DNA sequence is TGTGCCAGCAGCTTAGGAGGGCCTGGAAACACCATATATTTT. Its translation reads: CASSLGGPGNTIYF.